The 10 T cell receptor beta chains below come from one sample, sequenced in a study of vaccination and CD4 T cells after COVID-19 (dated by TCRdb to between 2021 and 2024). The sample's treatment or condition label is to be understood as: roughly 10-day PBMC culture with coronavirus spike peptide pools or control peptides (ViraFEST assay). For these TCRs, the target antigens are not known. Libraries were built with PCR. Instrument on record: Illumina iSeq 100. DNA from cultured CD4+ T cells was subjected to TCR sequencing with the Oncomine TCR Beta short-read assay at the Johns Hopkins FTIC core. TCRdb handled the public reads itself, with Q25 trimming in fastp and clone calling in MiXCR, and kept productive beta chains. Duplicate CDR3 protein sequences are folded into a single record with the most common DNA and genes. The sample records about 21,000 distinct CDR3 sequences, 67% of which are singletons. Together, the top ten hold under 10% of the sample.

The sample consisted of CD4+ T cells from blood, cultured in vitro. The receptors come from a human donor who had recovered from COVID-19.

The chain joins TRBV30 to TRBJ1-1; possibly TRBD1 for D (6 bases). This CDR3 comprises 15 residues. Germline CDR1 is GTSNPN and CDR2 is SVGIG (reference sequence). V was shortened by 3 bases and J by 1 base, with 15 bases between the two germline ends. CDR3 DNA sequence: TGTGCCTGGAGACTTCTAGGGGGACCGAACACTGAAGCTTTCTTT. It yields the protein CAWRLLGGPNTEAFF.

The chain joins TRBV7-2 to TRBJ1-2; D may be TRBD1 (5 bases). Germline CDR1 SGHTA, CDR2 FQGNSA. V was shortened by 3 bases and J by 1 base, with 12 bases between the two germline ends. CDR3 size: 15 residues. CDR3 region: CASSLSGTHNYGYTF. CDR3 DNA: TGTGCCAGCAGCTTGTCCGGGACCCATAACTATGGCTACACCTTC.

The rearrangement uses TRBV5-1 and TRBJ2-3, with 9 bases matching TRBD1. The V segment lost 4 bases and the J segment 9 bases; nucleotides outside the gene matches: 15. CDR3 length: 16 amino acids. Looked up from germline, CDR1 is SGHRS and CDR2 is YFSETQ. The CDR3: CASSPGTGFGDRTQYF. In DNA form, the CDR3 reads TGCGCCAGCAGCCCAGGGACAGGGTTTGGGGATCGGACGCAGTATTTT.

The V gene is TRBV6-5, the J gene TRBJ1-2; TRBD1 matches at 7 bases. This CDR3 has 14 residues. Germline trimming cut 0 bases from V and 5 bases from J; bases unmatched to any gene: 3. Germline CDR1 and CDR2: MNHEY and SVGAGI. CDR3 coding DNA: TGTGCCAGCAGTTACTCGGGACAGTCTTATGGCTACACCTTC. Amino acid sequence: CASSYSGQSYGYTF.

The chain recombines TRBV7-9 with TRBJ1-3; D unresolved. The germline V gene has CDR1 SEHNR and CDR2 FQNEAQ (reference sequence). The V and J ends lost 5 bases and 2 bases respectively, with 16 bases between them. The CDR3 covers 16 residues. CDR3 sequence (DNA): TGTGCCAGCAGCCCTTTGGGTTCGAAGGCTGGAAACACCATATATTTT. Translation: CASSPLGSKAGNTIYF.

The rearrangement links TRBV28 to TRBJ2-7, with 9 positions matching TRBD1. In germline, CDR1 is MDHEN, CDR2 SYDVKM. V was pared by 7 bases and J by 6 bases, with 13 bases of the junction left unmatched. This CDR3 has 15 residues. CDR3: CASNLGGDRAAEQYF. CDR3 nucleotides: TGTGCCAGCAACCTGGGGGGGGACAGGGCGGCCGAGCAGTACTTC.

The gene calls are TRBV7-2 and TRBJ2-3, with 10 positions matching TRBD2. V lost 3 bases and J lost 6; bases outside the gene matches: 9. Germline V gives CDR1 SGHTA, CDR2 FQGNSA. This CDR3 region has 16 residues. The CDR3 sequence is CASSLGPPGLADTQYF. CDR3 nucleotides: TGTGCCAGCAGCTTGGGACCCCCGGGACTAGCGGATACGCAGTATTTT.

This rearrangement joins TRBV29-1 to TRBJ1-2, with 7 bases aligning to TRBD1. This CDR3 is 13 amino acids long. Trimming removed 7 bases from V and 3 bases from J; junction bases left unmatched: 8. The germline gives CDR1 SQVTM, CDR2 ANQGSEA. The CDR3 protein is CSARQGSDYGYTF. CDR3 coding DNA: TGCAGCGCCCGACAGGGTTCAGACTATGGCTACACCTTC. Variable domain in full (rest from reference TRBV29-1 and TRBJ1-2): SAVISQKPSRDICQRGTSLTIQCQVDSQVTMMFWYRQQPGQSLTLIATANQGSEATYESGFVIDKFPISRPNLTFSTLTVSNMSPEDSSIYLCSARQGSDYGYTFGSGTRLTVV.

This clonotype was seen a few times. The genes are TRBV6-1 and TRBJ1-1; D perhaps matches TRBD1 (5 bases). Trimming cost V 6 bases and J 0 bases, with 11 bases left between them. Germline V gives CDR1 MNHNS, CDR2 SASEGT. This CDR3 is 14 amino acids long. CDR3: CASRRTDMNTEAFF. The DNA for the CDR3 is TGTGCCAGCAGACGGACGGACATGAACACTGAAGCTTTCTTT.

The J gene is TRBJ1-1, the V gene TRBV2; D gene unclear. The CDR3 extends over 15 amino acids. The V end lost 2 bases, the J end lost 0 bases, and 10 bases lay between the germline ends. Germline V lookup: CDR1 SNHLY, CDR2 FYNNEI. The CDR3 loop is CASSEKVLMNTEAFF. CDR3 DNA sequence: TGTGCCAGCAGTGAAAAGGTCCTTATGAACACTGAAGCTTTCTTT.